What follows are 20 T cell receptor beta chains derived from one specimen sequenced in a study of cytomegalovirus exposure and HLA in healthy donors. Assay: immunoSEQ multiplex PCR; the TCRdb copy retains only in-frame clones and omits some. This table holds about 150,000 clones, approximately 86% found once. Sequenced: PBMCs. The receptors here all came from a man younger than 30 in good health and CMV-seropositive.

This clone was seen just once. The gene calls are TRBV7-8 and TRBJ1-1; D unclear. Germline CDR1 reads SGHVS; CDR2 reads FQNEAQ. The V end lost 9 bases, the J end lost 1 base, and 12 bases lay between the germline ends. This CDR3 comprises 13 residues. The DNA of the CDR3 is TGTGCCAGTAGAGGTCAAGAGAACACTGAAGCTTTCTTT. As protein: CASRGQENTEAFF. Together with reference TRBV7-8 and TRBJ1-1, the CDR3 gives the full variable domain: GAGVSQSPRYKVAKRGQDVALRCDPISGHVSLFWYQQALGQGPEFLTYFQNEAQLDKSGLPSDRFFAERPEGSVSTLKIQRTQQEDSAVYLCASRGQENTEAFFGQGTRLTVV.

The J gene is TRBJ2-1, the V gene TRBV27; D is undetermined. V was pared by 6 bases and J by 2 bases, with 5 bases between. Germline V gene lookup returns CDR1 MNHEY and CDR2 SMNVEV (reference sequence). The CDR3 consists of 12 residues. The CDR3 DNA reads TGTGCCAGCAGCCCCGCCTACAATGAGCAGTTCTTC. It yields the protein CASSPAYNEQFF.

CDR3 protein: CASSSGQGREKLFF. The CDR3 region has the DNA TGCGCCAGCAGCTCCGGACAGGGGAGAGAAAAACTGTTTTTT. V is TRBV5-1 and J is TRBJ1-4; 9 positions agree with TRBD1. This CDR3 has 14 amino acids. Trimming took 3 bases from V and 8 from J; bases not matched to a gene: 5. The germline gives CDR1 SGHRS, CDR2 YFSETQ.

This chain links TRBV18 with TRBJ1-1, with 8 bases identical to TRBD1. Per the germline V gene, CDR1 is KGHSH and CDR2 is LQKENI. V was clipped by 1 base and J by 1 base; unmatched bases: 2. This CDR3 comprises 15 residues. In DNA, the CDR3 is TGTGCCAGCTCACCACAGGACAGGGCGAACACTGAAGCTTTCTTT. It translates to CASSPQDRANTEAFF.

The rearrangement links TRBV10-2 to TRBJ1-5; 8 bases agree with TRBD1. Trimming at V came to 5 bases and at J to 6 bases, leaving 3 bases not matched to a gene. CDR3 length: 13 residues. Looked up from germline, CDR1 is WSHSY and CDR2 is SAAADI. CDR3 amino acids: CASSRTGFQPQHF. The CDR3 DNA reads as TGCGCCAGCAGTAGGACAGGGTTTCAGCCCCAGCATTTT.

The chain employs TRBV19 and TRBJ1-1; 12 positions agree with TRBD1. CDR1 is LNHDA, CDR2 SQIVND, per germline (reference sequence). The CDR3 runs to 15 residues. V gave up 5 bases and J gave up 2 bases; unmatched junction bases: 3. DNA of the CDR3: TGTGCCAGTAGTCCAGGGACAGGGGGCAACACTGAAGCTTTCTTT. As protein: CASSPGTGGNTEAFF.

The chain links TRBV19 to TRBJ1-5; no definite D call. Germline V CDR1 and CDR2: LNHDA, SQIVND (reference sequence). This CDR3 region has 14 residues. V lost 2 bases, J lost 7 bases, and 12 bases lay in between. The CDR3 reads CASSIYPGTQPQHF. CDR3 DNA: TGTGCCAGTAGTATATACCCAGGAACCCAGCCCCAGCATTTT.

The chain is built from TRBV6-1 and TRBJ2-5; a weak D match, TRBD2 (5 bases). V was clipped by 6 bases and J by 3 bases, with 11 bases between them. The CDR3 has 13 residues. Germline CDR1 reads MNHNS; CDR2 reads SASEGT. The CDR3 is CASSERRKETQYF. Here the CDR3 DNA reads TGTGCCAGCAGCGAAAGGAGGAAAGAGACCCAGTACTTC.

The gene calls are TRBV19 and TRBJ1-2, with D possibly being TRBD1 (5 bases). Per germline, CDR1 LNHDA and CDR2 SQIVND (reference sequence). The V end was cut by 7 bases, the J end by 8 bases, with 14 bases between. This CDR3 has 12 residues. The CDR3 bases are TGTGCCAGTAAGCCCGGGCAGGGAGGCTACACCTTC. It is translated as CASKPGQGGYTF.

The chain employs TRBV4-1 and TRBJ2-2; 10 bases match TRBD1. This CDR3 is 15 amino acids long. The ends lost 4 bases at V and 3 bases at J; junction bases unmatched: 2. Germline values: CDR1 MGHRA, CDR2 YSYEKL. CDR3 amino acids: CASSRGQGDTGELFF. The CDR3, as DNA: TGCGCCAGCAGCCGCGGACAGGGGGACACCGGGGAGCTGTTTTTT.

The chain is built from TRBV6-1 and TRBJ2-7, with D tentatively TRBD1 (5 bases). The CDR3 is 16 residues long. CDR1 is MNHNS, CDR2 SASEGT, per germline. Trimming removed 2 bases at V and 3 bases at J, with 17 bases between. The CDR3 spells CASSESEDKMYYEQYF. CDR3 nucleotides: TGTGCCAGCAGTGAATCTGAGGACAAGATGTACTACGAGCAGTACTTC.

V gene TRBV6-1 combines with J gene TRBJ2-7; TRBD1 is a possible D gene (7 bases). CDR1 is MNHNS and CDR2 is SASEGT in the germline V gene. V was pared by 5 bases and J by 6 bases, with 20 bases between. The CDR3 runs to 15 residues. Here the CDR3 reads CASSQRGTVAPEQYF. CDR3 nucleotide sequence: TGTGCCAGCAGTCAACGCGGGACAGTTGCCCCCGAGCAGTACTTC.

V gene TRBV10-3 combines with J gene TRBJ2-7, with 9 nucleotides matching TRBD1. The V gene's germline CDR1 is ENHRY and CDR2 SYGVKD. This CDR3 is built from 15 residues. Trimming took 1 base from V and 5 from J; bases not matched to a gene: 6. CDR3 nucleotides: TGTGCCATCAGTGAGTTTGGACAGGGGATCCACGAGCAGTACTTC. Translating it yields CAISEFGQGIHEQYF.

The chain has TRBV14 and TRBJ2-1; 8 nucleotides align to TRBD2. The CDR3 has 16 residues. Germline CDR1 and CDR2: SGHDN and FVKESK. Losses at the gene ends were 2 bases for V and 12 bases for J; bases not matched to a gene: 15. The CDR3 protein is CASSQPAGVPPKVQFF. Here the CDR3 DNA reads TGTGCCAGCAGCCAACCAGCGGGGGTACCCCCAAAGGTGCAGTTCTTC.

V gene TRBV6-6 combines with J gene TRBJ2-6; possibly TRBD1 for D (6 bases). CDR3 length: 14 amino acids. Germline CDR1 reads MNHNY; CDR2 reads SVGAGI (reference sequence). V was shortened by 5 bases and J by 4 bases, with 9 bases between the two germline ends. The CDR3 nucleotides read TGTGCCAGCAGTGGGACACAAGGGGCCAACGTCCTGACTTTC. Protein: CASSGTQGANVLTF.

This chain connects TRBV11-1 to TRBJ2-7; perhaps TRBD1 as D (5 bases). Germline-derived CDR1 and CDR2 are SGHAT and FQDESV (reference sequence). V lost 4 bases to trimming and J lost 0 bases, with 10 bases between them. This CDR3 spans 14 amino acids. The CDR3 DNA follows: TGTGCCAGCAGCTCCGACAGACACTCCTACGAGCAGTACTTC. Its translation: CASSSDRHSYEQYF.

J is TRBJ1-3 and V is TRBV4-1; TRBD1 matches 8 bases. After removal of 4 bases from V and 4 bases from J, the junction contained 18 bases not matched to a gene. Germline V gene sequence: CDR1 MGHRA, CDR2 YSYEKL. This CDR3 comprises 19 residues. CDR3 bases: TGCGCCAGCAGCCCAGGCCCGCCTCGGACAGGGCTGGCCGGAAACACCATATATTTT. Residues: CASSPGPPRTGLAGNTIYF.

This chain joins TRBV29-1 and TRBJ1-3, with D uncertain. Trimming removed 6 bases at V and 0 bases at J, with 15 bases between. This CDR3 is 15 amino acids long. Per the germline V gene, CDR1 is SQVTM and CDR2 is ANQGSEA. This CDR3 reads CSVLPTHPSGNTIYF. The CDR3, as DNA: TGCAGCGTCCTACCGACTCATCCCTCTGGAAACACCATATATTTT.

V and J are TRBV6-1 and TRBJ1-5, with a weak D call TRBD1 (5 bases). The CDR3 totals 14 residues. CDR1 and CDR2 from the germline V gene are MNHNS and SASEGT. Trimming pared 0 bases from V and 7 bases from J, leaving 10 bases between. Here the CDR3 DNA reads TGTGCCAGCAGTGAAGCCATCGGGGGACAGCCCCAGCATTTT. Translation: CASSEAIGGQPQHF.

This clone was detected only a few times. V and J are TRBV7-7 and TRBJ2-7; tentatively, D is TRBD2 (5 bases). Trimming removed 5 bases from V and 3 bases from J, with 11 bases in between. Per germline, CDR1 SSHAT and CDR2 FNYEAQ (reference sequence). This CDR3 spans 13 amino acids. CDR3 residues: CASSHGLYYEQYF. The CDR3 region has the DNA TGTGCCAGCAGCCATGGACTGTACTACGAGCAGTACTTC.